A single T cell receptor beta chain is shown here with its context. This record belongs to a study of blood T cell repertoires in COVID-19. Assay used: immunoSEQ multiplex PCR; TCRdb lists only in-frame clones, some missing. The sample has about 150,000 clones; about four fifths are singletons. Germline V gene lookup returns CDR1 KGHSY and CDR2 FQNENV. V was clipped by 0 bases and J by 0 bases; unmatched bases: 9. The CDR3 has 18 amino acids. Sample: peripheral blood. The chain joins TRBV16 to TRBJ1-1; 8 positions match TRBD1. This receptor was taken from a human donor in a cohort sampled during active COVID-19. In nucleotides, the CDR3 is TGTGCCAGCAGCCAATCGAAGGGGGTCAGGGGGCTGAACACTGAAGCTTTCTTT. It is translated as CASSQSKGVRGLNTEAFF.